These T cell receptor beta chains were read from a single sample in a study of blood T cell repertoires in COVID-19. Here immunoSEQ multiplex PCR was the method, and the copy in TCRdb shows in-frame clones only, minus some. Of 200,000 to 250,000 clones in the sample, approximately 87% were seen once. Sequencing was carried out using PBMCs or T cells enriched from blood (not recorded which). These TCRs come from a woman aged 45 to 65 in a cohort exposed to, infected with or recovered from COVID-19 (not recorded which). Each CDR3 is given with its conserved first and last residue. D genes are given only for firm matches. Size tells how often a clone was seen (once, few, many) or the class of an expanded clone, and some rows leave it out.

v_call	j_call	cdr3_length	clone_size	d_call	cdr3_nt	cdr3_aa
TRBV20-1	TRBJ1-2	9	-	-	TGCAGTGCGAGGACAGGCTACACCTTC	CSARTGYTF
TRBV30	TRBJ2-7	11	-	-	TGTGCCGGGAGCAGATCCTACGAGCAGTACTTC	CAGSRSYEQYF
TRBV19	TRBJ1-5	15	once	-	TGTGCCAGTAGTCTCGGCAGGCATAGCAATCAGCCCCAGCATTTT	CASSLGRHSNQPQHF
TRBV28	TRBJ2-7	14	few	-	TGTGCCAGCAGTCCCACGCAGGGAAACTACGAGCAGTACTTC	CASSPTQGNYEQYF
TRBV30	TRBJ2-3	16	-	-	TGTGCCTGGAGGACACCTGGGGGGGCTAGCACAGATACGCAGTATTTT	CAWRTPGGASTDTQYF
TRBV7-6	TRBJ1-3	14	-	TRBD1	TGTGCCAGCAGCCTCGACAGGGTCGGGAACACCATATATTTT	CASSLDRVGNTIYF
TRBV11-3	TRBJ2-2	15	-	TRBD1	TGTGCCAGCAGCCTGGACAGGGCGCGCACCGGGGAGCTGTTTTTT	CASSLDRARTGELFF
TRBV4-2	TRBJ1-1	16	once	-	TGTGCCAGCAGCCAAGAGAAGACAGTCATGAACACTGAAGCTTTCTTT	CASSQEKTVMNTEAFF
TRBV11-1	TRBJ2-1	12	-	TRBD1	TGTGCCAGCAGCTTAGGACAGGGGGGCCAGTTCTTC	CASSLGQGGQFF
TRBV28	TRBJ1-1	14	once	-	TGTGCCAGCAGTTTATCGACAGGGAACACTGAAGCTTTCTTT	CASSLSTGNTEAFF
TRBV6-1	TRBJ1-5	16	-	-	TGTGCCAGCAGTGCCGGGGGGGCCCATAGCAATCAGCCCCAGCATTTT	CASSAGGAHSNQPQHF
TRBV3-1/TRBV3-2	TRBJ1-1	13	-	TRBD1	TGTGCCAGCAGCCAATACCGGGACAGGGACCCACGCTTT	CASSQYRDRDPRF
TRBV5-6	TRBJ1-1	16	-	TRBD1	TGTGCCAGCAGCTTGTTGCCGGGACAGATGAACACTGAAGCTTTCTTT	CASSLLPGQMNTEAFF
TRBV19	TRBJ2-7	10	-	-	TGTGCCAGTAGTATACGGGAGCAGTACTTC	CASSIREQYF
TRBV29-1	TRBJ1-3	15	-	-	TGCAGCGTTCTGGAGTGGGCCGCCCCGGGGAACACCATATATTTT	CSVLEWAAPGNTIYF
TRBV5-6	TRBJ1-2	16	few	TRBD1	TGTGCCAGCAGCCCGGTGGCTACAGGGGAAGACTATGGCTACACCTTC	CASSPVATGEDYGYTF
TRBV28	TRBJ2-1	15	-	-	TGTGCCAGCAGTTTATACGGGGAAAACTACAATGAGCAGTTCTTC	CASSLYGENYNEQFF
TRBV20-1	TRBJ1-5	14	-	-	TGCAGTGCTAGTAGGCCGGGAGAAGGGCAGCCCCAGCATTTT	CSASRPGEGQPQHF
TRBV4-3	TRBJ2-7	16	-	TRBD1	TGCGCCAGCAGCCAAGAACCGGGACAGGGGGGTTACGAGCAGTACTTC	CASSQEPGQGGYEQYF
TRBV30	TRBJ1-1	15	-	-	TGTGCCTGGAGGACATTCAGGACAGCCAACACTGAAGCTTTCTTT	CAWRTFRTANTEAFF
TRBV15	TRBJ2-2	16	-	TRBD1	TGTGCCACCAGCAGGGACAGGGGGTCTTACACCGGGGAGCTGTTTTTT	CATSRDRGSYTGELFF
TRBV3-1/TRBV3-2	TRBJ1-6	13	-	-	TGTGCCAGCAGCCAAGGGCAGAATTCACCCCTCCACTTT	CASSQGQNSPLHF
TRBV10-3	TRBJ2-7	12	-	-	TGTGCCATCAAAGACAGAAACTACGAGCAGTACTTC	CAIKDRNYEQYF
TRBV18	TRBJ1-1	16	once	TRBD1	TGTGCCAGCTCACCATGGACAGGGGGCGGTGGGACTGAAGCTTTCTTT	CASSPWTGGGGTEAFF
TRBV2	TRBJ2-2	16	-	-	TGTGCCAGCAGTGAAGCGGGACAACCGAACACCGGGGAGCTGTTTTTT	CASSEAGQPNTGELFF
TRBV5-4	TRBJ2-1	19	few	TRBD1	TGTGCCAGCAGCTCGTCCCGGGACAGGGGGCGGGTGTCCTACAATGAGCAGTTCTTC	CASSSSRDRGRVSYNEQFF
TRBV7-2	TRBJ2-5	14	-	-	TGTGCCAGCAGCTTAGTCCTCGACCAAGAGACCCAGTACTTC	CASSLVLDQETQYF
TRBV15	TRBJ1-5	13	few	-	TGTGCCACCAGTGCGGGACTAATTTTTCCCCAGCATTTT	CATSAGLIFPQHF
TRBV5-5	TRBJ1-2	13	-	-	TGTGCCAGCAGCTTGGGCACGGACTATGGCTACACCTTC	CASSLGTDYGYTF
TRBV9	TRBJ2-3	15	few	-	TGTGCCAGCAGCGTTGTCCCGCAACACACAGATACGCAGTATTTT	CASSVVPQHTDTQYF
TRBV2	TRBJ1-4	12	-	-	TGTGCCAGCAGTGGCACTAGGGAAAAACTGTTTTTT	CASSGTREKLFF
TRBV6-5	TRBJ2-7	15	-	TRBD1	TGTGCCAGCAGTTACTCCGGCCAGGGGGCGTACGAGCAGTACTTC	CASSYSGQGAYEQYF
TRBV4-1	TRBJ2-7	14	few	-	TGCGCCAGCAGCCAGCTTCGGGGGAATTCCCAGCAGTACTTC	CASSQLRGNSQQYF
TRBV19	TRBJ2-1	14	-	-	TGTGCCAGTAGTAGAGCGTTGGGACTGGGTGAGCAGTTCTTC	CASSRALGLGEQFF
TRBV19	TRBJ2-7	14	-	-	TGTGCCAGTAGTGTAACAGGACCCCCCTACGAGCAGTACTTC	CASSVTGPPYEQYF
TRBV5-1	TRBJ1-1	15	-	TRBD1	TGCGCCAGCAGCCTAAACAGGGGGCCCGGCACTGAAGCTTTCTTT	CASSLNRGPGTEAFF
TRBV2	TRBJ2-2	16	-	-	TGTGCCAGCAGTGGGCCTCCCCCAGAATACACCGGGGAGCTGTTTTTT	CASSGPPPEYTGELFF
TRBV2	TRBJ2-5	13	-	-	TGTGCCAGCATAGTTGGCGGTTGGGAGACCCAGTACTTC	CASIVGGWETQYF